The sequence of this T cell receptor (beta chain) was determined in a study of shared clonotypes between healthy human individuals. CDR1 and CDR2 from the germline V gene are SGHTA and FQGNSA. There are 15 residues in the CDR3. V was clipped by 1 base and J by 6 bases; unmatched bases: 3. Genomic DNA per cell subset filled all wells of several immunoSEQ plates. Sequencing used immunoSEQ multiplex PCR; TCRdb keeps in-frame clones, though not all of them. The table lists approximately 500,000 clones, about 96% of them singletons. The chain joins TRBV7-2 to TRBJ2-1; the match to TRBD1 covers 10 bases. Material for sequencing was naive CD4+ T cells sorted from blood. Subset defined: CD45RA+ positively selected. The sequence derives from a young woman in good health. CDR3 nucleotide sequence: TGTGCCAGCAGCTTAGAGGGACAGGGGTCCAATGAGCAGTTCTTC. The encoded protein is CASSLEGQGSNEQFF.